A selection of T cell receptor beta chains follows, all from one sample in a study of T cell repertoires in cytomegalovirus infection. TCRdb itself ran the reads through MiXCR, one entry per CDR3 protein. The sample includes about 500,000 distinct CDR3 sequences, about 33% seen only once; the top ten take roughly a sixth. Antigens of these TCRs are unknown. Sequences were derived from cultured PBMCs, sampled from culture after CMV antigen stimulation. Receptors were obtained from a human donor in good health (CMV status not recorded). Some clones in this sample may be carry-over from other donors' samples. Both conserved end residues are part of each CDR3. Fields, in order: clone size, V gene, D gene, J gene, CDR3 protein, CDR3 DNA. D genes are given only for firm matches. Expanded clones get a size class; other rows say once, few or many, or leave the size out.

NA	TRBV6-8	TRBD1	TRBJ2-1	CASTAPGQGRVEQFF	TGTGCCAGCACTGCACCTGGACAGGGGAGAGTCGAGCAGTTCTTC
few	TRBV6-6	NA	TRBJ1-2	CASSYRGTLLQSYGYTF	TGTGCCAGCAGTTACCGCGGGACTCTCCTCCAGTCCTATGGCTACACCTTC
NA	TRBV15	NA	TRBJ2-1	CATSTRRGNEQFF	TGTGCCACCAGCACCCGTAGGGGCAATGAGCAGTTCTTC
many	TRBV7-2	NA	TRBJ2-7	CASSPMRGAEQYF	TGTGCCAGCAGCCCGATGAGGGGTGCCGAGCAGTACTTC
NA	TRBV19	TRBD2	TRBJ2-1	CASSLAGRTNNEQFF	TGTGCCAGTAGTCTAGCGGGCAGGACCAACAATGAGCAGTTCTTC
NA	TRBV30	NA	TRBJ2-2	CAWTGLGSSNELFF	TGTGCCTGGACAGGGCTAGGCTCGTCGAATGAGCTGTTTTTT
few	TRBV7-2	TRBD1	TRBJ2-1	CASSKEGTGAYNEQFF	TGTGCCAGCAGTAAAGAGGGGACAGGAGCCTACAATGAGCAGTTCTTC
NA	TRBV4-1	NA	TRBJ2-2	CASSQDRIGELFF	TGCGCCAGCAGCCAAGATCGGATCGGGGAGCTGTTTTTT
few	TRBV7-9	NA	TRBJ2-5	CASSQTGPETQYF	TGTGCCAGCAGCCAGACAGGTCCGGAGACCCAGTACTTC
few	TRBV6-5	TRBD2	TRBJ2-1	CASSYSSSGRANEQFF	TGTGCCAGCAGTTACTCGAGTAGCGGGAGGGCCAATGAGCAGTTCTTC
few	TRBV19	NA	TRBJ2-1	CASSIQGVYNEQFF	TGTGCCAGTAGCATACAGGGAGTCTACAATGAGCAGTTCTTC
few	TRBV20-1	NA	TRBJ2-3	CSAPRGTSTDTQYF	TGCAGTGCCCCCCGGGGTACTAGCACAGATACGCAGTATTTT
NA	TRBV7-3	NA	TRBJ1-1	CASFGQHTEAFF	TGTGCCAGCTTCGGACAGCACACTGAAGCTTTCTTT
many	TRBV19	NA	TRBJ1-5	CAAGGRVGQPQHF	TGTGCTGCGGGGGGCAGGGTAGGTCAGCCCCAGCATTTT
NA	TRBV27	NA	TRBJ2-1	CASSFKQLFNEQFF	TGTGCCAGCAGTTTTAAACAGTTGTTTAATGAGCAGTTCTTC
many	TRBV4-3	TRBD1	TRBJ2-5	CASSRQGVGETQYF	TGCGCCAGCAGCCGACAGGGGGTGGGAGAGACCCAGTACTTC
few	TRBV7-2	NA	TRBJ1-6	CASSLKTPDSLGRSPLHF	TGTGCCAGCAGCTTAAAGACTCCGGACTCTCTGGGACGTTCACCCCTCCACTTT
NA	TRBV7-7	NA	TRBJ2-5	CASSSATLLGETQYF	TGTGCCAGCAGCTCCGCGACGCTCCTGGGGGAGACCCAGTACTTC
few	TRBV7-7	NA	TRBJ2-5	CASSLKGAETQYF	TGTGCTAGCAGCTTAAAGGGAGCGGAGACCCAGTACTTC
NA	TRBV6-6	NA	TRBJ1-2	CASSYSPGPVSYGYTF	TGTGCCAGCAGTTACTCCCCGGGGCCCGTTAGCTATGGCTACACCTTC
few	TRBV6-4	NA	TRBJ2-1	CASSDSAGDYNEQFF	TGTGCCAGCAGTGACTCGGCAGGGGATTACAATGAGCAGTTCTTC
once	TRBV4-3	TRBD2	TRBJ2-1	CASSRDYPTLSEQFF	TGCGCCAGCAGCCGGGACTATCCAACGCTTAGTGAGCAGTTCTTC
few	TRBV7-2	NA	TRBJ2-7	CASGTGPLRDEQYF	TGTGCCAGCGGAACGGGACCGCTAAGGGACGAGCAGTACTTC
few	TRBV6-1	NA	TRBJ1-3	CASSSYKSSGNTIYF	TGTGCCAGCAGCTCCTACAAGAGCTCTGGAAACACCATATATTTT
NA	TRBV27	NA	TRBJ2-2	CASSTRTPPGELFF	TGTGCCAGCAGTACCCGGACACCTCCCGGGGAGCTGTTTTTT
many	TRBV6-1	NA	TRBJ2-1	CASRATGRAGEQFF	TGTGCCAGCAGGGCCACAGGGCGGGCGGGTGAGCAGTTCTTC
NA	TRBV5-3	TRBD1	TRBJ1-5	CASSWGQGSNQPQHF	TGTGCCAGCAGTTGGGGACAGGGTAGCAATCAGCCCCAGCATTTT
few	TRBV7-2	TRBD1	TRBJ1-6	CASSPRTGNNSPLHF	TGTGCCAGCAGCCCAAGGACAGGAAATAATTCACCCCTCCACTTT
NA	TRBV20-1	NA	TRBJ2-1	CSADKPGRSYNEQFF	TGCAGTGCTGACAAGCCGGGCCGCTCCTACAATGAGCAGTTCTTC
few	TRBV4-2	NA	TRBJ2-3	CASSQDPGLGTDTQYF	TGTGCCAGCAGCCAAGACCCCGGACTGGGAACAGATACGCAGTATTTT
NA	TRBV28	NA	TRBJ1-5	CASSLGVLGVREPQHF	TGTGCCAGCAGTTTGGGGGTTCTGGGGGTCCGGGAGCCCCAGCATTTT
NA	TRBV6-5	NA	TRBJ1-2	CASSRRDSGRTGYTF	TGTGCCAGCAGTCGGAGGGACTCAGGCAGGACTGGCTACACCTTC
NA	TRBV19	TRBD2	TRBJ2-1	CASSILAGGINEQFF	TGTGCCAGTAGTATTTTAGCGGGAGGGATAAATGAGCAGTTCTTC
few	TRBV7-2	NA	TRBJ2-1	CASSPTFLALSEQFF	TGTGCCAGCAGCCCTACATTCCTAGCCCTAAGTGAGCAGTTCTTC
few	TRBV12-3/TRBV12-4	NA	TRBJ2-1	CASSPRNDYNEQFF	TGTGCCAGCAGCCCACGGAACGACTACAATGAGCAGTTCTTC
NA	TRBV7-8	TRBD1	TRBJ1-2	CASSSRTGTRYGYTF	TGTGCCAGCAGCTCCCGGACAGGGACAAGATATGGCTACACCTTC
few	TRBV28	NA	TRBJ2-3	CASPPSGEISTDTQYF	TGTGCCAGCCCCCCCTCTGGCGAAATTAGCACAGATACGCAGTATTTT
few	TRBV19	TRBD2	TRBJ2-7	CASSMWAAQGTSGRGGEQYF	TGTGCCAGTAGTATGTGGGCCGCCCAAGGGACTAGCGGGAGAGGAGGCGAGCAGTACTTC
NA	TRBV2	NA	TRBJ2-7	CASSENGARYEQYF	TGTGCCAGCAGTGAGAATGGGGCACGCTACGAGCAGTACTTC
NA	TRBV12-5	NA	TRBJ2-6	CASGLVQSLFSGANVLTF	TGTGCTAGTGGTTTGGTACAATCCCTTTTCTCTGGGGCCAACGTCCTGACTTTC
NA	TRBV20-1	TRBD2	TRBJ2-7	CEDPSGSTYEQYF	TGCGAAGACCCCAGCGGGAGTACGTACGAGCAGTACTTC
NA	TRBV28	NA	TRBJ1-6	CASSFYRDNSPLHF	TGTGCCAGCAGTTTCTACAGGGATAATTCACCCCTCCACTTT
NA	TRBV3-1	TRBD2	TRBJ2-1	CASSQLSGRANEQFF	TGTGCCAGCAGCCAACTTAGCGGGAGGGCCAATGAGCAGTTCTTC
NA	TRBV10-3	NA	TRBJ1-1	CAISDLSPREAFF	TGTGCCATCAGTGATCTTTCTCCGAGAGAGGCTTTCTTT
few	TRBV7-9	NA	TRBJ2-3	CASSLGGPPRIDTQYF	TGTGCCAGCAGCTTAGGGGGACCCCCACGGATAGATACGCAGTATTTT
NA	TRBV7-3	NA	TRBJ2-7	CASSQAGTSLEQYF	TGTGCCAGCAGCCAAGCCGGGACATCTCTCGAGCAGTACTTC
many	TRBV7-2	NA	TRBJ1-4	CASSTVPGRRNEKLFF	TGTGCCAGCAGCACCGTCCCCGGGAGGCGGAATGAAAAACTGTTTTTT
NA	TRBV6-2/TRBV6-3	NA	TRBJ1-5	CASNIGGAGQPQHF	TGTGCCAGCAACATCGGGGGGGCTGGGCAGCCCCAGCATTTT
many	TRBV11-3	TRBD1	TRBJ1-2	CASSLEGRDSNYGYTF	TGTGCCAGCAGCTTAGAGGGGAGGGACAGTAACTATGGCTACACCTTC
NA	TRBV4-1	NA	TRBJ1-1	CASSQDRGMELEAFF	TGCGCCAGCAGCCAAGACAGGGGAATGGAACTTGAAGCTTTCTTT
NA	TRBV12-3/TRBV12-4	NA	TRBJ2-2	CASSPPTGYDTGELFF	TGTGCCAGCAGCCCTCCCACAGGGTACGACACCGGGGAGCTGTTTTTT
NA	TRBV18	TRBD1	TRBJ1-4	CASSRVQRTGSNEKLFF	TGTGCCAGCTCAAGAGTACAACGGACAGGGAGTAATGAAAAACTGTTTTTT
NA	TRBV6-5	NA	TRBJ2-1	CASSRVAYNEQFF	TGTGCCAGCAGTCGGGTAGCCTACAATGAGCAGTTCTTC
NA	TRBV28	NA	TRBJ2-5	CASTREYQETQYF	TGTGCCAGCACCAGGGAGTACCAAGAGACCCAGTACTTC
NA	TRBV12-3/TRBV12-4	TRBD2	TRBJ2-5	CASSRAGEETQYF	TGTGCCAGCAGTCGAGCGGGAGAAGAGACCCAGTACTTC
NA	TRBV18	TRBD1	TRBJ2-5	CASEGGAEETQYF	TGTGCCAGCGAAGGGGGCGCGGAAGAGACCCAGTACTTC
NA	TRBV7-2	TRBD2	TRBJ2-5	CASSPSGRRETQYF	TGTGCCAGCAGCCCTAGCGGGAGGCGGGAGACCCAGTACTTC
NA	TRBV10-3	TRBD2	TRBJ2-5	CAISGTSGMETQYF	TGTGCCATCAGTGGGACTAGCGGGATGGAGACCCAGTACTTC